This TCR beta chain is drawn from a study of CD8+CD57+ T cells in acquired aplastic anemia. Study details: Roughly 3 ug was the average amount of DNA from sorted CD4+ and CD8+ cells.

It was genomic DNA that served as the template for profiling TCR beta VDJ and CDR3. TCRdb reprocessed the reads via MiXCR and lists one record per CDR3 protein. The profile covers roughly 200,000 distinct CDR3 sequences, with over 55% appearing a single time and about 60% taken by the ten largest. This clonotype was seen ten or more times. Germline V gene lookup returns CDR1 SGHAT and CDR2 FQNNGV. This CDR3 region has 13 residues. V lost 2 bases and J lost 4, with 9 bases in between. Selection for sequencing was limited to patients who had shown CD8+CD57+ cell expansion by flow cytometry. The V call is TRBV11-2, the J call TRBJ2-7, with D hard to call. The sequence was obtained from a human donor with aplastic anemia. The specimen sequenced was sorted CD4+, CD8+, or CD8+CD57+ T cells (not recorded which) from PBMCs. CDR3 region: CASSLTPTYEQYF. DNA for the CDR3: TGTGCCAGCAGCTTAACGCCGACGTACGAGCAGTACTTC.